This T cell receptor (beta chain) was found in a study of shared T cell receptors in the human thymus. In this sample, this clone turned up once. Per germline, CDR1 SGHDT and CDR2 YYEEEE. The V end lost 2 bases, the J end lost 0 bases, and 12 bases lay between the germline ends. This CDR3 comprises 16 residues. Assay: immunoSEQ multiplex PCR; the TCRdb copy retains only in-frame clones and omits some. The profile shows roughly 410,000 clones, about 95% of them singletons. Input material: thymocytes. J is TRBJ2-4 and V is TRBV5-6; D is unclear. This sequence originates from a human donor. This CDR3 is CASSFRGFLAKNIQYF. CDR3 nucleotides: TGTGCCAGCAGCTTTCGCGGCTTCTTAGCCAAAAACATTCAGTACTTC.